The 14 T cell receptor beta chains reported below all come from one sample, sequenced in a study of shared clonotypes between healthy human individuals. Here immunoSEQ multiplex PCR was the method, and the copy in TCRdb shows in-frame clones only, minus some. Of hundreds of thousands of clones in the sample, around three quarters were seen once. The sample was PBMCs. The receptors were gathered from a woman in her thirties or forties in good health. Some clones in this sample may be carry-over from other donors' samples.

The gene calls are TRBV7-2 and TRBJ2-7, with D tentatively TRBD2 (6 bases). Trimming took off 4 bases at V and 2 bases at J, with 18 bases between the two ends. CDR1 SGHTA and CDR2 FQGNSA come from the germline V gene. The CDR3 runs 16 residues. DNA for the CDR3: TGTGCCAGCAGCTATTTTGGAGGGACGAACGCCTACGAGCAGTACTTC. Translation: CASSYFGGTNAYEQYF. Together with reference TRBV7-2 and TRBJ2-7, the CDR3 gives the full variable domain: GAGVSQSPSNKVTEKGKDVELRCDPISGHTALYWYRQSLGQGLEFLIYFQGNSAPDKSGLPSDRFSAERTGGSVSTLTIQRTQQEDSAVYLCASSYFGGTNAYEQYFGPGTRLTVT.

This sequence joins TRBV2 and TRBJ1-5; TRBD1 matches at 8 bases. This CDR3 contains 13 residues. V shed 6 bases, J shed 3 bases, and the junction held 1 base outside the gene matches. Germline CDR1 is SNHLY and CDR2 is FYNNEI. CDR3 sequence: CASRGQDNQPQHF. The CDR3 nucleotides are TGTGCCAGCAGGGGACAGGACAATCAGCCCCAGCATTTT.

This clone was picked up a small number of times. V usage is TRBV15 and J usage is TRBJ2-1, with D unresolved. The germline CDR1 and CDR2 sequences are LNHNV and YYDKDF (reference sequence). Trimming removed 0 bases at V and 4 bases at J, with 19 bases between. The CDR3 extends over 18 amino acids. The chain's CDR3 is CATSRDPSRTGGYNEQFF. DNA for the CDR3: TGTGCCACCAGCAGAGATCCTTCCCGAACGGGCGGATACAATGAGCAGTTCTTC.

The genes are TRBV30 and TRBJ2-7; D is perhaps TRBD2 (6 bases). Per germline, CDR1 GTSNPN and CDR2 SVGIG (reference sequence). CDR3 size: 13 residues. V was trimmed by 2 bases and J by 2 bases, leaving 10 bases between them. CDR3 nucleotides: TGTGCCTGGAGTCCCGGGACTGCCTACGAGCAGTACTTC. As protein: CAWSPGTAYEQYF.

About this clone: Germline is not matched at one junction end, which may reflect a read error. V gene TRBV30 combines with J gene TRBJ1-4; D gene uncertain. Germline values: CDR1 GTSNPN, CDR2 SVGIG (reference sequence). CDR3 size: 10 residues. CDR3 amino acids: CAYRSRETVF. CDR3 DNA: TGTGCCTACAGATCTAGGGAAACTGTTTTT.

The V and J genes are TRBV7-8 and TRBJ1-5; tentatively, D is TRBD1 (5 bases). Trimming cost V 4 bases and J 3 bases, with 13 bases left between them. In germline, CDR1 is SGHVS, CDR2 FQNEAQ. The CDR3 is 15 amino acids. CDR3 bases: TGTGCCAGCAGCTGGAGCCGGGGCCTCAATCAGCCCCAGCATTTT. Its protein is CASSWSRGLNQPQHF.

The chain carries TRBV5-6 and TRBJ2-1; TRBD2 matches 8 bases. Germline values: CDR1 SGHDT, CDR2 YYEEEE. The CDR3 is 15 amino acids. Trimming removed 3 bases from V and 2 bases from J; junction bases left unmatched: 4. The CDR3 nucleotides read TGTGCCAGCAGCTACCGGACTAGCCCCTACAATGAGCAGTTCTTC. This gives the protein CASSYRTSPYNEQFF.

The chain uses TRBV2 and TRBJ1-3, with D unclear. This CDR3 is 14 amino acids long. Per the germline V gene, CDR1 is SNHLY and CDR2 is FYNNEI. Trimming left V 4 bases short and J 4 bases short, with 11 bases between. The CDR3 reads CASSARVGGNTIYF. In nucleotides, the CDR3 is TGTGCCAGCAGTGCAAGGGTCGGCGGAAACACCATATATTTT.

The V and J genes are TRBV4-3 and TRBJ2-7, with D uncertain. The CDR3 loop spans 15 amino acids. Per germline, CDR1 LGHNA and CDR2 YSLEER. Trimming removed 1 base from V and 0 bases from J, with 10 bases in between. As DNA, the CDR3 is TGCGCCAGCAGCCAAGGGATTTGGAGCTCCTACGAGCAGTACTTC. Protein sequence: CASSQGIWSSYEQYF.

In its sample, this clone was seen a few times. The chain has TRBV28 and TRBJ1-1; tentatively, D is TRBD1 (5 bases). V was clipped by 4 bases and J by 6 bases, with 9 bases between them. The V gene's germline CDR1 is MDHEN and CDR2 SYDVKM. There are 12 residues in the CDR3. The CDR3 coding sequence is TGTGCCAGCAGTTCCAGACAGTCTGAAGCTTTCTTT. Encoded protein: CASSSRQSEAFF.

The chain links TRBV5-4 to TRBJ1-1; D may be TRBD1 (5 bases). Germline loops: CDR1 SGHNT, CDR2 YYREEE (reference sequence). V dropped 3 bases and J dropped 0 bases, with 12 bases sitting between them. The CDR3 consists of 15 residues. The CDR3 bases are TGTGCCAGCAGCTCGGGGCCCGGGTTGAACACTGAAGCTTTCTTT. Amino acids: CASSSGPGLNTEAFF.

DNA for the CDR3: TGTGCCAGCAGCTTATTTCCGGGCGGCGACTATGGCTACACCTTC. This translates into CASSLFPGGDYGYTF. J is TRBJ1-2 and V is TRBV7-6, with D hard to call. V lost 2 bases to trimming and J lost 3 bases, with 13 bases between them. There are 15 residues in the CDR3. Germline-derived CDR1 and CDR2 are SGHVS and FNYEAQ.

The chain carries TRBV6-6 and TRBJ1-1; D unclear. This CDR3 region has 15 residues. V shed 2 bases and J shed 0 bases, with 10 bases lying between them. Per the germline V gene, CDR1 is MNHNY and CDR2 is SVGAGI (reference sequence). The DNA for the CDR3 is TGTGCCAGCAGTTACGTGGGTCGGTTGAACACTGAAGCTTTCTTT. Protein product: CASSYVGRLNTEAFF.

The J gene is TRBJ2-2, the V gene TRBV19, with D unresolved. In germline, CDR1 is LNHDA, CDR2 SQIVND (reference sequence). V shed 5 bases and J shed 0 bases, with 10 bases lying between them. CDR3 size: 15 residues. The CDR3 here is CASSESGANTGELFF. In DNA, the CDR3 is TGTGCCAGTAGTGAGTCAGGTGCGAACACCGGGGAGCTGTTTTTT. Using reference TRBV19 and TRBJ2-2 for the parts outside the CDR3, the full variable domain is DGGITQSPKYLFRKEGQNVTLSCEQNLNHDAMYWYRQDPGQGLRLIYYSQIVNDFQKGDIAEGYSVSREKKESFPLTVTSAQKNPTAFYLCASSESGANTGELFFGEGSRLTVL.